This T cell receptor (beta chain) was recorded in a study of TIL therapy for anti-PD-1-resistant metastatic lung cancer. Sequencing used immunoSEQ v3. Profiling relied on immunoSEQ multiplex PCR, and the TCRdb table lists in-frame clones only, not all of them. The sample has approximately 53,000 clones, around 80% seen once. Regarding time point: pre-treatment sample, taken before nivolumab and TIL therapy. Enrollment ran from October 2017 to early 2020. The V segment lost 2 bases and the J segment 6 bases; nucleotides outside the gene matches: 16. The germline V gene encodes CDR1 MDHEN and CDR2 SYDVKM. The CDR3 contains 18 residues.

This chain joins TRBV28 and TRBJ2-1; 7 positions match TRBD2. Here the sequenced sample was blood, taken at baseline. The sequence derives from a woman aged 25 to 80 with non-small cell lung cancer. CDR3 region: CASSLEGLWGRAVNEQFF. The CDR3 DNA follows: TGTGCCAGCAGTTTAGAGGGGTTATGGGGGAGGGCCGTCAATGAGCAGTTCTTC. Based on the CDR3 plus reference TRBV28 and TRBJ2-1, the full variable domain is DVKVTQSSRYLVKRTGEKVFLECVQDMDHENMFWYRQDPGLGLRLIYFSYDVKMKEKGDIPEGYSVSREKKERFSLILESASTNQTSMYLCASSLEGLWGRAVNEQFFGPGTRLTVL.